This T cell receptor beta chain is from a study of CD8 T cells in Susac syndrome. Between the trimmed V and J ends, which lost 4 bases and 0 bases, there was a span of 16 bases. This CDR3 region has 15 residues. CDR1 DFQATT and CDR2 SNEGSKA come from the germline V gene (reference sequence). CD8+ and CD4+ T cells from blood underwent TCR beta sequencing, which was carried out in a high-throughput format. Bulk CD8+ and CD4+ cells came from magnetic negative isolation; CD8+ TEMRA by FACS. RNA, at about 0.45 to 1 ug, was reverse transcribed with random hexamers. TCRdb re-analysed the immunoSEQ multiplex PCR reads in MiXCR, keeping a single row per CDR3 protein. Of 120,000 to 150,000 distinct CDR3 sequences in the sample, 94% were seen once.

The material sequenced was CD8+ T cells from PBMCs. This sequence was found in a human donor in good health. The chain couples TRBV20-1 to TRBJ2-7; D possibly corresponds to TRBD2 (6 bases). CDR3 loop: CSATEVPGGSYEQYF. For the CDR3, the DNA is TGCAGTGCTACGGAAGTGCCCGGGGGCTCCTACGAGCAGTACTTC.